These 32 T cell receptor beta chains originate from one sample sequenced in a study of long-term antiretroviral therapy in people with HIV. immunoSEQ v3.0 was run at survey level. Produced via immunoSEQ multiplex PCR; TCRdb's table is partial and in-frame only. The sample holds tens of thousands of clones; more than 75% are singletons and the top ten take more than 4%. This specimen consisted of unsorted PBMCs, obtained roughly 6.2 years after starting antiretroviral therapy. These receptors were collected from a man in his thirties or forties with HIV.

This sequence joins TRBV29-1 and TRBJ2-1; weak D call: TRBD2 (6 bases). CDR3 size: 13 residues. V was pared by 4 bases and J by 9 bases, with 16 bases between. Germline CDR1 and CDR2: SQVTM and ANQGSEA. This CDR3 reads CSVAVRDGGEQFF. The CDR3 coding sequence is TGCAGCGTTGCGGTGCGGGATGGTGGTGAGCAGTTCTTC.

The chain employs TRBV9 and TRBJ2-1; 8 bases fit TRBD2. The CDR3 consists of 14 residues. The V segment lost 4 bases and the J segment 8 bases; nucleotides outside the gene matches: 8. The germline gives CDR1 SGDLS, CDR2 YYNGEE. The DNA of the CDR3 is TGTGCCAGCAGCTTCGGGACTAGTGGATATGAGCAGTTCTTC. Translation gives CASSFGTSGYEQFF.

The gene calls are TRBV30 and TRBJ1-1; tentative D call: TRBD1 (6 bases). Trimming removed 5 bases at V and 0 bases at J, with 25 bases between. Looked up from germline, CDR1 is GTSNPN and CDR2 is SVGIG (reference sequence). CDR3 size: 18 residues. For the CDR3, the DNA is TGTGCCTGGGGCCGACGAGGGGGAAGAGCATTGATGAACACTGAAGCTTTCTTT. This sequence encodes CAWGRRGGRALMNTEAFF.

This chain connects TRBV5-7 to TRBJ1-2, with D unresolved. TRBV5-7 is an open reading frame whose function is uncertain. V lost 2 bases and J 3 bases, leaving 11 bases between the germline ends. The CDR3 totals 14 residues. CDR3 coding DNA: TGTGCCAGCAGCTTAGGAAGGGATCACTATGGCTACACCTTC. Translated, it gives CASSLGRDHYGYTF.

The V and J genes are TRBV7-9 and TRBJ1-2; unclear D gene. CDR3 length: 16 amino acids. Trimming removed 1 base from V and 2 bases from J, with 14 bases in between. The germline gives CDR1 SEHNR, CDR2 FQNEAQ (reference sequence). CDR3 sequence (DNA): TGTGCCAGCAGCTTAGGGGATCCCCCGAGGAACTATGGCTACACCTTC. This gives the protein CASSLGDPPRNYGYTF.

The chain combines TRBV7-9 with TRBJ2-3; no clear D. Per germline, CDR1 SEHNR and CDR2 FQNEAQ (reference sequence). The CDR3 totals 13 residues. The V end lost 6 bases, the J end lost 4 bases, and 11 bases lay between the germline ends. The DNA of the CDR3 is TGTGCCAGCAGACCCTGGTCCCCAGATACGCAGTATTTT. Protein: CASRPWSPDTQYF.

J is TRBJ1-6 and V is TRBV4-2; D call uncertain. There are 14 residues in the CDR3. The V end was cut by 1 base, the J end by 13 bases, with 14 bases between. The germline V gene has CDR1 LGHNA and CDR2 YNFKEQ. The CDR3 bases are TGTGCCAGCAGCCAAGGAGGGTCGTGGTCTCCCCTCCACTTT. Protein: CASSQGGSWSPLHF.

In DNA, the CDR3 is TGTGCCAGCAGCCAACTAGGCCCCGGGGAGCTGTTTTTT. This translates into CASSQLGPGELFF. The chain has TRBV14 and TRBJ2-2, with D uncertain. The V gene's germline CDR1 is SGHDN and CDR2 FVKESK. This CDR3 has 13 residues. Trimming left V 2 bases short and J 6 bases short, with 7 bases between.

The chain combines TRBV9 with TRBJ2-7; D not resolved. Trimming stripped 0 bases from V and 0 bases from J, with 10 bases between. This CDR3 has 15 residues. Germline CDR1 and CDR2: SGDLS and YYNGEE. CDR3 bases: TGTGCCAGCAGCGTAGAAGCCAGTCCCTCCTACGAGCAGTACTTC. Encoded protein: CASSVEASPSYEQYF.

CDR3: CASSAVGSPDRGTEAFF. CDR3 DNA sequence: TGCGCCAGCAGCGCAGTGGGCAGCCCTGATAGGGGCACTGAAGCTTTCTTT. The rearrangement uses TRBV5-1 and TRBJ1-1; a possible D gene is TRBD1 (5 bases). Trimming took off 4 bases at V and 4 bases at J, with 23 bases between the two ends. The CDR3 is 17 amino acids. The germline gives CDR1 SGHRS, CDR2 YFSETQ.

The V gene is TRBV6-6, the J gene TRBJ1-1; 7 positions agree with TRBD1. The V and J ends lost 1 base and 1 base, in that order; junction bases with no gene match: 3. Germline V CDR1 and CDR2: MNHNY, SVGAGI (reference sequence). The CDR3 extends over 15 amino acids. CDR3 amino acids: CASSYWDRRNTEAFF. CDR3 nucleotide sequence: TGTGCCAGCAGTTACTGGGACAGAAGGAACACTGAAGCTTTCTTT.

This clone appeared a few times. The rearrangement uses TRBV6-6 and TRBJ1-5, with TRBD1 identical over 7 bases. V shed 6 bases, J shed 0 bases, and the junction held 5 bases outside the gene matches. This CDR3 contains 15 residues. Germline CDR1 reads MNHNY; CDR2 reads SVGAGI (reference sequence). CDR3 sequence: CASSLNRGSNQPQHF. Written as DNA, the CDR3 is TGTGCCAGCAGCTTAAACAGGGGTAGCAATCAGCCCCAGCATTTT.

The chain joins TRBV9 to TRBJ2-5; tentative D call: TRBD2 (6 bases). V dropped 2 bases and J dropped 3 bases, with 11 bases sitting between them. The germline V gene has CDR1 SGDLS and CDR2 YYNGEE. This CDR3 is 14 amino acids long. Written as DNA, the CDR3 is TGTGCCAGCAGCGTGGACGGGGGAAAAGAGACCCAGTACTTC. Translation: CASSVDGGKETQYF.

The V gene is TRBV7-2, the J gene TRBJ2-3; D might be TRBD2 (6 bases). V dropped 1 base and J dropped 0 bases, with 8 bases sitting between them. The germline CDR1 and CDR2 sequences are SGHTA and FQGNSA. CDR3 length: 15 residues. CDR3 sequence: CASSLVGLSTDTQYF. The CDR3 DNA reads TGTGCCAGCAGCTTAGTGGGACTTAGCACAGATACGCAGTATTTT.

J is TRBJ2-2 and V is TRBV30; no firm D call. CDR3 length: 12 amino acids. Germline V gene data show CDR1 as GTSNPN and CDR2 as SVGIG (reference sequence). The ends were cut back, 5 bases at V and 3 bases at J, with 7 bases in the middle. CDR3 coding DNA: TGTGCCTGGTGCCTGCACACCGGGGAGCTGTTTTTT. Residues: CAWCLHTGELFF.

This clone was observed a single time. The chain joins TRBV14 to TRBJ2-7; no firm D call. The CDR3 runs 14 residues. The germline V and J ends were trimmed by 2 bases and 1 base, with 9 bases remaining between them. In germline, CDR1 is SGHDN, CDR2 FVKESK. The CDR3 DNA reads TGTGCCAGCAGCCAAAGTTTTGAGTCCTACGAGCAGTACTTC. Residues: CASSQSFESYEQYF. Variable domain in full (rest from reference TRBV14 and TRBJ2-7): EAGVTQFPSHSVIEKGQTVTLRCDPISGHDNLYWYRRVMGKEIKFLLHFVKESKQDESGMPNNRFLAERTGGTYSTLKVQPAELEDSGVYFCASSQSFESYEQYFGPGTRLTVT.

The chain links TRBV10-3 to TRBJ2-7; D not certain. Germline values: CDR1 ENHRY, CDR2 SYGVKD. The CDR3 spans 15 residues. Trimming left V 0 bases short and J 2 bases short, with 11 bases between. The CDR3 reads CAISESTAGTYEQYF. Here the CDR3 DNA reads TGTGCCATCAGTGAGTCGACCGCAGGTACCTACGAGCAGTACTTC.

The chain couples TRBV27 to TRBJ2-1; 10 bases line up with TRBD1. The CDR3 is made up of 16 amino acids. The V gene's germline CDR1 is MNHEY and CDR2 SMNVEV (reference sequence). Losses at the gene ends were 6 bases for V and 7 bases for J; bases not matched to a gene: 12. CDR3 residues: CASSRPPGQGYNEQFF. DNA of the CDR3: TGTGCCAGCAGCCGACCCCCGGGACAGGGGTATAATGAGCAGTTCTTC.

The chain employs TRBV6-1 and TRBJ1-2, with D unresolved. Trimming pared 3 bases from V and 4 bases from J, leaving 12 bases between. The CDR3 covers 14 residues. Germline assignment: CDR1 MNHNS and CDR2 SASEGT. DNA of the CDR3: TGTGCCAGCAGTGATTACGGTGTCCTCTATGGCTACACCTTC. This encodes CASSDYGVLYGYTF.

The J gene is TRBJ2-1, the V gene TRBV11-1; 8 bases are shared with TRBD1. The ends lost 7 bases at V and 0 bases at J; junction bases unmatched: 8. Germline CDR1 SGHAT, CDR2 FQDESV (reference sequence). There are 16 residues in the CDR3. CDR3 residues: CASNNQGQGSYNEQFF. The CDR3 DNA reads TGTGCCAGCAACAACCAAGGACAGGGCTCCTACAATGAGCAGTTCTTC.

This chain uses TRBV6-5 with TRBJ2-1, with D possibly TRBD2 on 5 matching bases. Per germline, CDR1 MNHEY and CDR2 SVGAGI. The CDR3 length is 13 residues. Trimming cost V 0 bases and J 9 bases, with 9 bases left between them. CDR3 region: CASSYSVGIEQFF. CDR3 bases: TGTGCCAGCAGTTACTCGGTCGGGATTGAGCAGTTCTTC.

This chain uses TRBV18 with TRBJ2-7; no clear D gene. This CDR3 has 13 amino acids. V lost 0 bases, J lost 3 bases, and 6 bases lay in between. Germline-derived CDR1 and CDR2 are KGHSH and LQKENI. The CDR3 is CASSPPDVYEQYF. CDR3 coding DNA: TGTGCCAGCTCACCACCGGACGTCTACGAGCAGTACTTC.

The V gene is TRBV9, the J gene TRBJ2-2; possibly TRBD2 for D (7 bases). CDR3 length equals 15 residues. Germline values: CDR1 SGDLS, CDR2 YYNGEE. Between the trimmed V and J ends, which lost 3 bases and 0 bases, there was a span of 9 bases. CDR3 sequence (DNA): TGTGCCAGCAGCGCGGGGGGCCCGAACACCGGGGAGCTGTTTTTT. Translating it yields CASSAGGPNTGELFF.

The chain couples TRBV19 to TRBJ2-7, with D possibly matching TRBD2 (5 bases). Germline-derived CDR1 and CDR2 are LNHDA and SQIVND (reference sequence). V gave up 1 base and J gave up 7 bases, with 11 bases separating them. The CDR3 runs to 13 residues. The CDR3 loop reads CASSIVAGGEQYF. In DNA form, the CDR3 reads TGTGCCAGTAGTATAGTGGCAGGAGGTGAGCAGTACTTC.

This clone is a singleton in its sample. The genes are TRBV27 and TRBJ2-2; D not certain. CDR3 length: 14 amino acids. From germline, CDR1 is MNHEY and CDR2 SMNVEV (reference sequence). Trimming cost V 3 bases and J 2 bases, with 7 bases left between them. The CDR3 DNA is TGTGCCAGCAGTTTCGCCTCTAACACCGGGGAGCTGTTTTTT. Translated: CASSFASNTGELFF.

This sequence joins TRBV30 and TRBJ2-4, with TRBD1 identical over 7 bases. Germline V gives CDR1 GTSNPN, CDR2 SVGIG (reference sequence). This CDR3 region has 15 residues. Losses at the gene ends were 2 bases for V and 0 bases for J; bases not matched to a gene: 4. The CDR3 protein is CAWSLGQLAKNIQYF. CDR3 sequence (DNA): TGTGCCTGGAGTTTGGGACAGCTAGCCAAAAACATTCAGTACTTC. The full variable domain, in which reference TRBV30 and TRBJ2-4 provide the parts outside the CDR3, is SQTIHQWPATLVQPVGSPLSLECTVEGTSNPNLYWYRQAAGRGLQLLFYSVGIGQISSEVPQNLSASRPQDRQFILSSKKLLLSDSGFYLCAWSLGQLAKNIQYFGAGTRLSVL.

The chain employs TRBV10-3 and TRBJ1-4; 7 bases map to TRBD1. The CDR3 consists of 13 residues. CDR1 and CDR2 from the germline V gene are ENHRY and SYGVKD. Trimming at V came to 10 bases and at J to 5 bases, leaving 7 bases not matched to a gene. The CDR3 nucleotides read TGTGCCACCGGAGGGGGCGCGAATGAAAAACTGTTTTTT. Translation gives CATGGGANEKLFF.

The chain combines TRBV6-1 with TRBJ1-5, with D hard to call. The CDR3 consists of 12 residues. V dropped 6 bases and J dropped 4 bases, with 7 bases sitting between them. Germline values: CDR1 MNHNS, CDR2 SASEGT. CDR3 in amino acids: CASSPGNQPQHF. In nucleotides, the CDR3 is TGTGCCAGCAGCCCCGGTAATCAGCCCCAGCATTTT.

The rearrangement joins TRBV7-6 to TRBJ1-1; tentatively, D is TRBD1 (6 bases). Germline V gives CDR1 SGHVS, CDR2 FNYEAQ. V shed 6 bases and J shed 1 base, with 15 bases lying between them. The CDR3 covers 15 residues. The CDR3 here is CASSGGREGNTEAFF. In nucleotides, the CDR3 is TGTGCCAGCAGTGGGGGCAGAGAGGGGAACACTGAAGCTTTCTTT.

The J gene is TRBJ2-7, the V gene TRBV7-9; D ambiguous. Germline V gives CDR1 SEHNR, CDR2 FQNEAQ (reference sequence). The CDR3 spans 13 residues. Trimming pared 5 bases from V and 3 bases from J, leaving 11 bases between. The CDR3 DNA sequence: TGTGCCAGCAGCCGACTCGCAGACTACGAGCAGTACTTC. Its protein product is CASSRLADYEQYF. Complete variable domain (other parts from reference TRBV7-9 and TRBJ2-7): DTGVSQNPRHKITKRGQNVTFRCDPISEHNRLYWYRQTLGQGPEFLTYFQNEAQLEKSRLLSDRFSAERPKGSFSTLEIQRTEQGDSAMYLCASSRLADYEQYFGPGTRLTVT.

CDR3 DNA: TGCGCCAGCAGCCAAGTGTTAAACCAGCCCCAGCATTTT. This gives the protein CASSQVLNQPQHF. V usage is TRBV4-1 and J usage is TRBJ1-5; D is ambiguous. The CDR3 has 13 residues. Germline V gene lookup returns CDR1 MGHRA and CDR2 YSYEKL. V lost 1 base to trimming and J lost 7 bases, with 8 bases between them.

The chain uses TRBV5-1 and TRBJ1-1, with D uncertain. The V gene lost 1 base and the J gene lost 8 bases, with 15 bases spanning the gap. The CDR3 consists of 14 residues. Germline loops: CDR1 SGHRS, CDR2 YFSETQ. The CDR3 loop is CASSLSSLTIEAFF. The CDR3 DNA reads as TGCGCCAGCAGCTTGAGCAGCCTAACGATAGAAGCTTTCTTT.